In its sample, the clone carrying this T cell receptor (beta chain) was seen many times. As yet, its antigen is unknown. TCR beta CDR3 regions were amplified from RNA transcripts. Second-round multiplex PCR followed a first-round RT-PCR using HTBI primers. TCRdb itself ran the multiplex PCR reads through MiXCR, one entry per CDR3 protein. The data contain 450,000 or so distinct CDR3 sequences, about an eighth of them singletons. This CDR3 has 17 residues. Germline V gene sequence: CDR1 DFQATT, CDR2 SNEGSKA (reference sequence). Trimming took 6 bases from V and 0 from J, leaving 21 bases between them. The data were taken from a study of Graves' ophthalmopathy and Graves' hyperthyroidism. Notes on the study in general: Blood samples also showed most expanded thyroid clonotypes exceeding 0.001 frequency.

The chain combines TRBV20-1 with TRBJ1-5, with a tentative D call TRBD1 (5 bases). The sequenced sample consisted of blood. The clonotype comes from a woman aged 25 to 45 with Graves' ophthalmopathy. CDR3 region: CSARRDWGDYSNQPQHF. The CDR3 region has the DNA TGCAGTGCCCGACGGGATTGGGGGGATTATAGCAATCAGCCCCAGCATTTT.